The present TCR beta chain was sequenced within a study of identical twins. Germline V gene lookup returns CDR1 MNHEY and CDR2 SVGEGT. Deletions cut 2 bases from V and 4 bases from J, with 11 bases between. The CDR3 length is 14 residues. TCRdb reprocessed the 5' RACE reads via MiXCR and lists one record per CDR3 protein. The table includes about 890,000 distinct CDR3 sequences, approximately 13% detected once. The same data also went into a second study, on yellow fever vaccine responses in identical twins.

Sample: PBMCs. The chain recombines TRBV6-2 or TRBV6-3 with TRBJ1-2; perhaps TRBD1 as D (6 bases). This clonotype was sampled from a woman in her late teens or twenties in good health. The CDR3 reads CASSYPGQTYGYTF. Here the CDR3 DNA reads TGTGCCAGCAGTTACCCCGGACAGACCTATGGCTACACCTTC.